The 7 T cell receptor beta chains below all came from one sample that was sequenced in a study of long-term antiretroviral therapy in people with HIV. At survey level, the immunoSEQ assay was run in its v3.0 version. Using immunoSEQ multiplex PCR, the repertoire was profiled, and TCRdb retains in-frame clones only, with some absent. In the table there are some 10,000 clones, roughly 76% of which are singletons. Sequenced material: unsorted PBMCs, taken at the start of antiretroviral therapy, before treatment. The receptors here all came from a man aged 25-45 years with HIV.

Turning to this clone: Sequence at one end of the junction differs from germline and may be a read error. The chain recombines TRBV7-7 with TRBJ2-7; 11 bases are shared with TRBD1. The germline V gene has CDR1 SSHAT and CDR2 FNYEAQ (reference sequence). This CDR3 has 16 residues. The CDR3 coding sequence is TGTGCTAGCAGCTTAGGACCGGGACAGGGGGGCTACGAGCAGTACTTC. This encodes CASSLGPGQGGYEQYF.

This chain connects TRBV19 to TRBJ2-1, with D tentatively TRBD2 (6 bases). The germline CDR1 and CDR2 sequences are LNHDA and SQIVND (reference sequence). V lost 3 bases, J lost 4 bases, and 13 bases lay in between. The CDR3 length is 15 residues. CDR3 in amino acids: CASSIFGSGYNEQFF. The CDR3 region has the DNA TGTGCCAGTAGTATCTTCGGGAGCGGATACAATGAGCAGTTCTTC.

V is TRBV11-1 and J is TRBJ2-7; D unclear. The germline V and J ends were trimmed by 6 bases and 0 bases, with 9 bases remaining between them. CDR1 and CDR2 (germline): SGHAT, FQDESV (reference sequence). The CDR3 covers 13 residues. The CDR3 region is CASRDTDSYEQYF. Written as DNA, the CDR3 is TGTGCCAGCAGAGACACCGACTCCTACGAGCAGTACTTC.

The chain joins TRBV9 to TRBJ2-3, with 9 bases fitting TRBD1. V was clipped by 3 bases and J by 2 bases; unmatched bases: 4. Germline V lookup: CDR1 SGDLS, CDR2 YYNGEE. The CDR3 totals 15 residues. As DNA, the CDR3 is TGTGCCAGCAGCGCGGACAGGGGATACACAGATACGCAGTATTTT. It translates to CASSADRGYTDTQYF.

This sequence joins TRBV4-1 and TRBJ2-5; 7 bases line up with TRBD2. This CDR3 has 13 residues. CDR1 MGHRA and CDR2 YSYEKL come from the germline V gene. The V segment lost 4 bases and the J segment 3 bases; nucleotides outside the gene matches: 2. CDR3 amino acids: CASSPGTKETQYF. In DNA, the CDR3 is TGCGCCAGCAGCCCCGGGACTAAAGAGACCCAGTACTTC.

The chain combines TRBV7-6 with TRBJ2-3; 9 nucleotides agree with TRBD1. V was clipped by 1 base and J by 6 bases; unmatched bases: 11. The CDR3 extends over 17 amino acids. Per the germline V gene, CDR1 is SGHVS and CDR2 is FNYEAQ. DNA for the CDR3: TGTGCCAGCAGCTTAGTAGGGACAGGGCTAGGCTTGGATACGCAGTATTTT. Amino acid sequence: CASSLVGTGLGLDTQYF.

This rearrangement joins TRBV28 to TRBJ2-3; 9 nucleotides align to TRBD2. The CDR3 is 15 amino acids. Germline values: CDR1 MDHEN, CDR2 SYDVKM. The J segment lost 2 bases and the V segment lost 5 bases, leaving 5 bases of the junction unmatched. The CDR3 DNA reads as TGTGCCAGCAGTCAAGCGGGAGGCGCCACAGATACGCAGTATTTT. Translating gives CASSQAGGATDTQYF.